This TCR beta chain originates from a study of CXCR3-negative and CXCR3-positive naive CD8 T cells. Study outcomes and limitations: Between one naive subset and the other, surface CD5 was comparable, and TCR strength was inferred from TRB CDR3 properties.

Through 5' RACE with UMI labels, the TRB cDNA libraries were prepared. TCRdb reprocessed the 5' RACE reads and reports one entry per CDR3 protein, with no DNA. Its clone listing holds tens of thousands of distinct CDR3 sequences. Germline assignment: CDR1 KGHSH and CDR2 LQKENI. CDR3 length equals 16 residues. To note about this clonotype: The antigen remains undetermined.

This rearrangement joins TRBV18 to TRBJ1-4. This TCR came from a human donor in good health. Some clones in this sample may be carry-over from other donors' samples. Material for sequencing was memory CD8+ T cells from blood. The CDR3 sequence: CASSPPVKAYNEKLFF.